What follows describes a single TCR beta chain. The clone's antigen remains unknown. Per-nucleotide qualities are absent, and no much larger clonotype sits a single base away. The CDR3 regions of human TCRbeta chains were analyzed by immunosequencing. The study's own analysis went as follows. TCRs in the repertoires were compared against a reference library of SARS-CoV-2-specific TCRs that had been generated with the MIRA antigen-specificity platform. Breadth was defined as the fraction of unique TCRs that were SARS-CoV-2-associated, and depth was defined as the fraction of total T cells that were SARS-CoV-2-associated. Using the MIRA data, every spike-specific TCR was mapped to the spike region that the TCR reacted to and assigned to either a CD4 or a CD8 class. Log10-transformed breadth and depth values were compared by one-way ANOVA with Sidak's multiple comparisons tests. As stored in TCRdb, this immuneACCESS dataset retains in-frame rearrangements with V and J assigned. A fraction of the clones does not appear; measured against another copy, unresolved V genes explain less than half of the discrepancy, and the remainder lacks a known reason. D and trimming come from the DNA, and the V and J calls and clone size come from that table. The sample records approximately 100,000 clones, about 93% of which are singletons. Clones ranked in the top ten supply approximately 2.2% of the sample.

The time point tag for this specimen amounts to: baseline before first vaccination. Vaccinee samples came from UK trials COV001 and COV002, including a single-blind randomized controlled phase 2/3 trial of AZD1222 (ChAdOx1 nCoV-19) in healthy adults. Trial participant PBMC samples were collected at day 0 and day 28 after the second dose for TCRbeta chain sequencing. These data are taken from a study of T cell responses to AZD1222 COVID-19 vaccine (dated by TCRdb to the early 2020s). At the level of the whole study: AZD1222 recipients given second doses at about 4 weeks or at about 12 weeks were pooled, since spike-specific TCR depth and breadth were not found to differ between the two schedules. A total of 233 trial participants underwent TCR sequencing, of whom 200 to 220 had received two doses of AZD1222 and roughly 26 had received two doses of the MenACWY control vaccine. Trial participants were enrolled by age into 18-55, 56-69 and 70-plus year subgroups, with approximately 150, 28 and 58 TCR-sequenced participants respectively. On the study overall, not on this receptor specifically: Conclusions about previously exposed vaccinees are limited because only a handful of AZD1222 recipients were SARS-CoV-2 seropositive at baseline. Participants were mostly white British and included more females than males, and it was suggested by the authors that clonal diversity may have been underestimated. The 56-69-year group was small, and its depth increase did not reach significance, likely because of low power. The whole spike protein was spanned by vaccine-associated CD4 TCRs, and dominant responses were seen in regions 160-218 and 743-854. After two AZD1222 doses, both the breadth and the depth of spike-specific TCRs were significantly higher than at day 0 and than in MenACWY recipients. Reportedly, almost half of the unique spike-specific TCRs recognized epitopes lying outside the regions that are mutated in the B.1.351 and B.1.1.7 variants. Because no day 14 peak-response samples were available, the repertoires could be characterized only after the peak T cell response.

The CDR3 runs 14 residues from the cysteine to the phenylalanine. Kept here is only the CDR3 DNA, which spans 42 bases and is read in frame from base 1. V loses 5 bases, J loses 7 bases, and the germline ends lie 17 bases apart. Per the germline V gene, SGHVS is the CDR1 and FQNEAQ is the CDR2. This sequence uses TRBV7-8 and TRBJ1-2; the D gene lacks a confident call. This TCR was sampled from an adult in good health. The input for sequencing was peripheral blood, taken on day 0 of AZD1222 vaccination. The DNA is TGTGCCAGCAGCCCGACGGAAACCTTGAGTGGCTACACCTTC. Translated, it gives CASSPTETLSGYTF.